Presented here are 27 T cell receptor beta chains from one specimen sequenced in a study of shared clonotypes between healthy human individuals. Clones were read by immunoSEQ multiplex PCR, and TCRdb kept only the in-frame ones, dropping some. The sample includes around 990,000 clones, roughly 80% of them seen just once. Sequencing was carried out using memory CD4+ T cells from PBMCs. The subset was: CD45RA-negative fraction. The receptors derive from a young man in good health. Some clones in this sample may be carry-over from other donors' samples.

This sequence joins TRBV10-1 and TRBJ2-7, with 9 positions matching TRBD1. There are 15 residues in the CDR3. V lost 6 bases to trimming and J lost 5 bases; unmatched junction nucleotides: 11. Germline-derived CDR1 and CDR2 are WNHNN and SYGVQD (reference sequence). The CDR3 loop is CASSPGQGRLHEQYF. The CDR3, as DNA: TGCGCCAGCAGCCCCGGACAGGGGCGTTTACACGAGCAGTACTTC.

This clone has a handful of counts. The sample has other DNA sequences that encode this CDR3 too. The chain joins TRBV7-3 to TRBJ2-2; D not resolved. Deletions cut 0 bases from V and 2 bases from J, with 1 base between. Per the germline V gene, CDR1 is SGHTA and CDR2 is FQGTGA. The CDR3 extends over 13 amino acids. As DNA, the CDR3 is TGTGCCAGCAGCTTAACCAACACCGGGGAGCTGTTTTTT. This encodes CASSLTNTGELFF.

The chain uses TRBV4-3 and TRBJ2-2; no definite D call. Germline values: CDR1 LGHNA, CDR2 YSLEER. The CDR3 length is 13 residues. V dropped 0 bases and J dropped 8 bases, with 7 bases sitting between them. In DNA form, the CDR3 reads TGCGCCAGCAGCCAAGATGGAAGGGGGGAGCTGTTTTTT. This encodes CASSQDGRGELFF.

In this sample, this clone turned up a few times. V usage is TRBV6-1 and J usage is TRBJ2-5, with 7 positions matching TRBD2. The CDR3 is 18 amino acids. Losses at the gene ends were 2 bases for V and 1 base for J; bases not matched to a gene: 13. Germline assignment: CDR1 MNHNS and CDR2 SASEGT. The CDR3 reads CASSENLFGGSVQETQYF. The CDR3 DNA follows: TGTGCCAGCAGTGAAAATCTTTTCGGCGGGAGCGTCCAAGAGACCCAGTACTTC.

The sample holds many counts of this clone. The sample holds other DNA sequences that translate to the same CDR3. The V gene is TRBV30, the J gene TRBJ1-3; D remains unclear. Germline V gives CDR1 GTSNPN, CDR2 SVGIG (reference sequence). The CDR3 is 13 residues long. Trimming cost V 5 bases and J 0 bases, with 8 bases left between them. The CDR3 DNA reads as TGTGCCTGGCACATATTCTCTGGAAACACCATATATTTT. It is translated as CAWHIFSGNTIYF.

V gene TRBV27 combines with J gene TRBJ1-3; the match to TRBD1 covers 8 bases. This CDR3 region has 13 residues. The V segment lost 6 bases and the J segment 3 bases; nucleotides outside the gene matches: 1. Germline V gene sequence: CDR1 MNHEY, CDR2 SMNVEV (reference sequence). This CDR3 is CASSDRGGNTIYF. The CDR3 DNA reads TGTGCCAGCAGCGACAGGGGTGGAAACACCATATATTTT.

As to this clone: Other DNA sequences in this specimen translate into the identical CDR3. The J gene is TRBJ2-7, the V gene TRBV20-1; no clear D gene. With 3 bases removed from V and 4 bases from J, the gap between germline ends came to 7 bases. CDR3 length equals 11 residues. Looked up from germline, CDR1 is DFQATT and CDR2 is SNEGSKA (reference sequence). CDR3 region: CSASGRYEQYF. The CDR3 DNA sequence: TGCAGTGCTAGCGGGCGATACGAGCAGTACTTC.

To note about this clone: This sample includes further DNA sequences coding for the same CDR3. The V gene is TRBV28, the J gene TRBJ2-6, with D perhaps matching TRBD2 (7 bases). CDR3 length equals 15 residues. Trimming took off 2 bases at V and 4 bases at J, with 9 bases between the two ends. Germline V gene sequence: CDR1 MDHEN, CDR2 SYDVKM. CDR3 sequence: CASSLAGAGANVLTF. DNA for the CDR3: TGTGCCAGCAGTTTAGCGGGGGCCGGGGCCAACGTCCTGACTTTC.

This rearrangement joins TRBV18 to TRBJ2-7; 7 bases fit TRBD1. The CDR3 covers 18 residues. Germline CDR1 and CDR2: KGHSH and LQKENI. The junction had 18 bases not matched to a gene; V was cut back by 3 bases and J by 4 bases. CDR3 DNA sequence: TGTGCCAGCTCACCTACTCCGGGACAGCGTCCTCACTTGTACGAGCAGTACTTC. As protein: CASSPTPGQRPHLYEQYF.

The chain couples TRBV7-9 to TRBJ2-5; D not certain. Per the germline V gene, CDR1 is SEHNR and CDR2 is FQNEAQ (reference sequence). The CDR3 has 13 amino acids. Deletions cut 5 bases from V and 4 bases from J, with 11 bases between. In nucleotides, the CDR3 is TGTGCCAGCAGCCGCCCTGTAAGAGAGACCCAGTACTTC. This sequence encodes CASSRPVRETQYF.

This sequence joins TRBV30 and TRBJ2-6; D remains ambiguous. Germline loops: CDR1 GTSNPN, CDR2 SVGIG (reference sequence). V dropped 4 bases and J dropped 0 bases, with 7 bases sitting between them. The CDR3 sequence is 14 residues long. The CDR3 is CAWNSNSGANVLTF. CDR3 DNA sequence: TGTGCCTGGAACTCCAACTCTGGGGCCAACGTCCTGACTTTC.

The chain links TRBV29-1 to TRBJ2-3; D is unresolved. The V gene's germline CDR1 is SQVTM and CDR2 ANQGSEA. The V and J ends lost 8 bases and 0 bases respectively, with 12 bases between them. This CDR3 spans 13 amino acids. The DNA of the CDR3 is TGCAGCCTAAGGCCGACTAGCACAGATACGCAGTATTTT. Amino acid sequence: CSLRPTSTDTQYF.

V usage is TRBV15 and J usage is TRBJ1-5; D ambiguous. CDR3 length: 13 amino acids. Germline V gene sequence: CDR1 LNHNV, CDR2 YYDKDF (reference sequence). Trimming shortened V by 6 bases and J by 6 bases, and 12 bases separated the two germline ends. In DNA form, the CDR3 reads TGTGCCACCAGTCTTGGGGTAGGTCAGCCCCAGCATTTT. Translating it yields CATSLGVGQPQHF. Based on the CDR3 plus reference TRBV15 and TRBJ1-5, the full variable domain is DAMVIQNPRYQVTQFGKPVTLSCSQTLNHNVMYWYQQKSSQAPKLLFHYYDKDFNNEADTPDNFQSRRPNTSFCFLDIRSPGLGDTAMYLCATSLGVGQPQHFGDGTRLSIL.

This chain connects TRBV1 to TRBJ2-2; the table gives TRBD1 as D, unverified against the DNA. TRBV1 is noted as a pseudogene. This CDR3 has 15 amino acids. DNA of the CDR3: TGCACCAGCAGCCACTTACAGGGCCCCACCGGGGAGCTGTTTTTT. It specifies CTSSHLQGPTGELFF.

Only one count was recorded for this clone. The chain recombines TRBV19 with TRBJ2-2; maybe TRBD1 (5 bases). CDR3 length equals 15 residues. Trimming removed 3 bases at V and 4 bases at J, with 12 bases between. Germline V CDR1 and CDR2: LNHDA, SQIVND (reference sequence). The CDR3, as DNA: TGTGCCAGTAGTATGGGCAGGGTAGGCACCGGGGAGCTGTTTTTT. It encodes CASSMGRVGTGELFF.

The genes are TRBV19 and TRBJ1-5; 7 bases match TRBD1. Looked up from germline, CDR1 is LNHDA and CDR2 is SQIVND (reference sequence). The CDR3 spans 13 residues. The trim removed 6 bases at V and 7 bases at J, leaving 6 bases unmatched. The CDR3 here is CASSKDRIQPQHF. CDR3 DNA sequence: TGTGCCAGTAGCAAGGACAGGATACAGCCCCAGCATTTT. Combining the CDR3 with reference TRBV19 and TRBJ1-5 gives the whole variable domain DGGITQSPKYLFRKEGQNVTLSCEQNLNHDAMYWYRQDPGQGLRLIYYSQIVNDFQKGDIAEGYSVSREKKESFPLTVTSAQKNPTAFYLCASSKDRIQPQHFGDGTRLSIL.

In its sample, this clone was seen a few times. This chain connects TRBV11-2 to TRBJ2-7; 11 nucleotides line up with TRBD2. The CDR3 spans 15 residues. With 5 bases clipped from V and 3 bases from J, the junction kept 6 bases outside the gene matches. Germline V CDR1 and CDR2: SGHAT, FQNNGV. The CDR3 coding sequence is TGTGCCAGCAGCAAGGGACTAGCGGACCTCTACGAGCAGTACTTC. It codes for CASSKGLADLYEQYF. The entire variable domain, with the rest obtained from reference TRBV11-2 and TRBJ2-7, is as follows: EAGVAQSPRYKIIEKRQSVAFWCNPISGHATLYWYQQILGQGPKLLIQFQNNGVVDDSQLPKDRFSAERLKGVDSTLKIQPAKLEDSAVYLCASSKGLADLYEQYFGPGTRLTVT.

V and J are TRBV7-8 and TRBJ2-1; possibly TRBD1 or TRBD2 for D (6 bases each). The ends were cut back, 5 bases at V and 9 bases at J, with 26 bases in the middle. The CDR3 sequence is 17 residues long. CDR1 SGHVS and CDR2 FQNEAQ come from the germline V gene. CDR3: CASSRGGGGGSSGEQFF. In DNA, the CDR3 is TGTGCCAGCAGCCGAGGCGGAGGGGGAGGTTCTTCGGGTGAGCAGTTCTTC.

This clone has just a few counts. The rearrangement uses TRBV6-5 and TRBJ2-2; D may be TRBD2 (6 bases). Looked up from germline, CDR1 is MNHEY and CDR2 is SVGAGI. The CDR3 is 14 residues long. V was pared by 6 bases and J by 0 bases, with 8 bases between. The CDR3 reads CASRRETNTGELFF. The CDR3 DNA reads as TGTGCCAGCAGGCGGGAAACGAACACCGGGGAGCTGTTTTTT.

V usage is TRBV29-1 and J usage is TRBJ1-2; D remains unclear. With 7 bases removed from V and 6 bases from J, the gap between germline ends came to 9 bases. CDR1 is SQVTM and CDR2 is ANQGSEA in the germline V gene. This CDR3 is built from 10 residues. CDR3 bases: TGCAGCGCCCTGTACAATGGCTACACCTTC. This codes for CSALYNGYTF. The complete variable domain, with remaining parts taken from reference TRBV29-1 and TRBJ1-2, reads SAVISQKPSRDICQRGTSLTIQCQVDSQVTMMFWYRQQPGQSLTLIATANQGSEATYESGFVIDKFPISRPNLTFSTLTVSNMSPEDSSIYLCSALYNGYTFGSGTRLTVV.

There are a few counts of this clone. The rearrangement joins TRBV7-2 to TRBJ2-3; TRBD1 or TRBD2 may be the D gene (5 bases each). Germline assignment: CDR1 SGHTA and CDR2 FQGNSA. This CDR3 comprises 15 residues. V gave up 4 bases and J gave up 1 base, with 12 bases separating them. In nucleotides, the CDR3 is TGTGCCAGCAGCTCGAGGGTGGGGGGCACAGATACGCAGTATTTT. Translated: CASSSRVGGTDTQYF.

Concerning this clone: Within the sample, other DNA sequences also encode this same CDR3. The J gene is TRBJ2-5, the V gene TRBV10-3; D might be TRBD2 (6 bases). Germline V gives CDR1 ENHRY, CDR2 SYGVKD. The CDR3 totals 14 residues. The V end lost 0 bases, the J end lost 4 bases, and 9 bases lay between the germline ends. The CDR3 sequence is CAISESGGLETQYF. The CDR3 DNA sequence: TGTGCCATCAGTGAGTCCGGGGGATTAGAGACCCAGTACTTC.

The table lists this clone with a few counts. The chain uses TRBV18 and TRBJ2-2, with D unresolved. Trimming left V 4 bases short and J 3 bases short, with 6 bases between. The germline V gene has CDR1 KGHSH and CDR2 LQKENI. The CDR3 is 13 residues long. CDR3 region: CASSRSDTGELFF. The CDR3 DNA reads as TGTGCCAGCTCACGCTCCGACACCGGGGAGCTGTTTTTT. Combining the CDR3 with reference TRBV18 and TRBJ2-2 gives the whole variable domain NAGVMQNPRHLVRRRGQEARLRCSPMKGHSHVYWYRQLPEEGLKFMVYLQKENIIDESGMPKERFSAEFPKEGPSILRIQQVVRGDSAAYFCASSRSDTGELFFGEGSRLTVL.

With respect to this clone: This specimen includes other DNA sequences encoding the same CDR3. The chain links TRBV11-2 to TRBJ1-1; D remains ambiguous. This CDR3 has 14 amino acids. The V gene's germline CDR1 is SGHAT and CDR2 FQNNGV. Trimming took 4 bases from V and 1 from J, leaving 10 bases between them. The CDR3 protein is CASSSGGANTEAFF. The DNA for the CDR3 is TGTGCCAGCAGCTCTGGAGGAGCGAACACTGAAGCTTTCTTT.

The chain combines TRBV29-1 with TRBJ2-3; TRBD1 matches at 10 bases. This CDR3 has 16 amino acids. Trimming removed 2 bases from V and 3 bases from J; junction bases left unmatched: 8. The germline V gene has CDR1 SQVTM and CDR2 ANQGSEA. The CDR3 sequence is CSVENLGQGGTDTQYF. The CDR3 DNA is TGCAGCGTTGAAAACCTTGGACAGGGGGGGACAGATACGCAGTATTTT.

V usage is TRBV28 and J usage is TRBJ2-7; weak D call: TRBD1 (5 bases). The germline gives CDR1 MDHEN, CDR2 SYDVKM. V lost 1 base and J lost 3, with 10 bases in between. The CDR3 runs 14 residues. CDR3 bases: TGTGCCAGCAGTTTATTGGGGCTGGGCTACGAGCAGTACTTC. Protein product: CASSLLGLGYEQYF. Complete variable domain (other parts from reference TRBV28 and TRBJ2-7): DVKVTQSSRYLVKRTGEKVFLECVQDMDHENMFWYRQDPGLGLRLIYFSYDVKMKEKGDIPEGYSVSREKKERFSLILESASTNQTSMYLCASSLLGLGYEQYFGPGTRLTVT.

Worth noting for this clone: Other DNA sequences of this sample code for an identical CDR3. The chain links TRBV28 to TRBJ2-7; no definite D call. There are 11 residues in the CDR3. CDR1 MDHEN and CDR2 SYDVKM come from the germline V gene. Trimming cost V 8 bases and J 0 bases, with 5 bases left between them. The CDR3 spells CASGSSYEQYF. In nucleotides, the CDR3 is TGTGCCAGCGGAAGCTCCTACGAGCAGTACTTC.